The rows below give T cell receptor beta chains drawn from one sample of a study of cytomegalovirus exposure and HLA in healthy donors. Repertoires were generated with immunoSEQ multiplex PCR, while TCRdb's copy carries only in-frame clones and drops some. Among 100,000 to 150,000 clones, around 77% were seen once, and the ten largest hold about 5%. The sample comprised PBMCs. The source of these receptors is a man aged 45 to 65 in good health and CMV-seropositive. Each CDR3 is given with its conserved first and last residue.

v_gene,j_gene,CDR3aa
TRBV25-1,TRBJ1-2,CASSLDRVYGYTF
TRBV5-4,TRBJ2-1,CASSYGTSGRFEQFF
TRBV5-1,TRBJ1-1,CASTNPSGNTEAFF
TRBV5-1,TRBJ2-5,CASSWGTSGGQETQYF
TRBV2,TRBJ1-2,CASRVDRRNYGYTF
TRBV7-2,TRBJ1-2,CASSLEPGSFYGYTF
TRBV4-3,TRBJ1-4,CASSQDFGGVELFF
TRBV6-6,TRBJ1-1,CASSAQGLGGNTEAFF
TRBV6-5,TRBJ2-2,CASSYSTGGRTGELFF
TRBV18,TRBJ2-3,CASSPKGAGSTDTQYF
TRBV6-5,TRBJ1-5,CASSAREGTTQPQHF
TRBV6-6,TRBJ1-5,CASTNLTGRPQHF
TRBV25-1,TRBJ1-1,CASSDRLNTEAFF
TRBV10-3,TRBJ2-2,CAISTTPGGQGTGELFF
TRBV5-1,TRBJ2-2,CASSQGGGTGELFF
TRBV30,TRBJ1-4,CAWSAKGRGGVNEKLFF
TRBV6-1,TRBJ1-1,CASSDGVPSYTEAFF
TRBV18,TRBJ1-1,CASSSTGGEAFF
TRBV5-6,TRBJ2-7,CASSLGDRGSYEQYF
TRBV10-2,TRBJ2-5,CASSATGFQETQYF
TRBV18,TRBJ2-7,CASSSRTGDEQYF
TRBV2,TRBJ1-3,CASSDYRGFSGNTIYF
TRBV25-1,TRBJ2-7,CASSEGGRDEQYF
TRBV6-5,TRBJ1-2,CASSSIGGYTF
TRBV19,TRBJ1-1,CASRREGLRAFF
TRBV27,TRBJ2-7,CASSFARDRAGEQYF
TRBV28,TRBJ1-4,CASSFRTGTSNEKLFF
TRBV7-8,TRBJ2-2,CASILFEGVYTGELFF
TRBV5-1,TRBJ2-5,CASSSGTSGRTGETQYF
TRBV30,TRBJ1-2,CAYEKGAQVYGYTF
TRBV2,TRBJ1-1,CASSLTEANTEAFF
TRBV5-1,TRBJ2-1,CASSLEDSEPDEQFF
TRBV6-1,TRBJ2-2,CASRGQGGTGELFF
TRBV7-2,TRBJ2-3,CASSLSSGRTTDTQYF
TRBV11-2,TRBJ2-5,CASSLGLQQETQYF
TRBV29-1,TRBJ1-1,CSVEGRNTEAFF
TRBV13,TRBJ2-7,CASSLEPRVGSEQYF
TRBV10-2,TRBJ1-1,CASSQGNTEAFF
TRBV5-1,TRBJ2-7,CASSFGTASSYEQYF
TRBV6-5,TRBJ2-1,CASSRLAGDYNEQFF
TRBV29-1,TRBJ1-2,CSGSTGSGNYGYPF
TRBV6-6,TRBJ1-1,CASSREQEMNTEAFF
TRBV6-5,TRBJ1-5,CASRKGLGQPQHF
TRBV28,TRBJ1-2,CASSSEGAPVGYGYTF
TRBV7-6,TRBJ2-2,CASSLAGGHMNTGELFF
TRBV4-1,TRBJ2-5,CASSRGRAGETQYF